One sample yielded the 4 T cell receptor beta chains listed below, sequenced in a study of spatial heterogeneity in lung cancer. TCRdb processed the 5' RACE reads anew with MiXCR; each CDR3 protein has one entry. The table shows nearly 95,000 distinct CDR3 sequences, with 15% to 20% occurring only once. Time point described: blood at routine non-recurrence follow-up after resection. Material: PBMCs, obtained at follow-up. These receptors all stem from a male donor with early-stage non-small cell lung cancer.

The sample holds a few counts of this clonotype. The CDR3 spells CASSPSGQGYEQYF. CDR3 sequence (DNA): TGTGCCAGCAGCCCATCGGGACAGGGGTACGAGCAGTACTTC. This chain joins TRBV3-1 and TRBJ2-7, with TRBD1 matching over 10 bases. Trimming removed 4 bases from V and 4 bases from J; junction bases left unmatched: 4. CDR3 size: 14 residues. CDR1 LGHDT and CDR2 YNNKEL come from the germline V gene (reference sequence).

This clonotype has just a few counts. V usage is TRBV6-2 or TRBV6-3 and J usage is TRBJ2-5; tentative D call: TRBD1 (5 bases). The CDR3 covers 14 residues. Trimming removed 6 bases from V and 5 bases from J, with 16 bases in between. Germline CDR1 is MNHEY and CDR2 is SVGEGT. The CDR3 DNA reads TGTGCCAGCAGCCCGACAGATCTGTTCGAGACCCAGTACTTC. Translating it yields CASSPTDLFETQYF.

This clonotype has a handful of counts. CDR3 DNA sequence: TGTGCCAGCAGCCGAAACTTGGGGTCCCCCCAGGTCAACACTGAAGCTTTCTTT. Protein sequence: CASSRNLGSPQVNTEAFF. V gene TRBV6-2 or TRBV6-3 combines with J gene TRBJ1-1; D remains unclear. V was pared by 6 bases and J by 2 bases, with 25 bases between. The CDR3 is 18 residues long. Germline values: CDR1 MNHEY, CDR2 SVGEGT.

The chain has TRBV3-1 and TRBJ2-5; D remains ambiguous. CDR1 is LGHDT, CDR2 YNNKEL, per germline (reference sequence). Trimming pared 1 base from V and 2 bases from J, leaving 5 bases between. This CDR3 region has 13 residues. For the CDR3, the DNA is TGTGCCAGCAGCCAAGTTCCACAAGAGACCCAGTACTTC. Translated: CASSQVPQETQYF.